The source of this T cell receptor (beta chain) is a study of cytomegalovirus exposure and HLA in healthy donors. The PCR contained 60 Vbeta and 13 Jbeta primers. Sequencing used immunoSEQ multiplex PCR; TCRdb keeps in-frame clones, though not all of them. The sample holds 150,000 to 250,000 clones, roughly 85% seen once. Germline V lookup: CDR1 KGHSH, CDR2 LQKENI. V shed 3 bases, J shed 6 bases, and the junction held 6 bases outside the gene matches. The length of the CDR3 is 15 residues. With regard to this clone: Its antigen is currently unknown.

Points from the study as a whole: Analyzed later, most CMV-associated TCR beta chains appeared HLA-restricted. Among the sequence variants, a highly shared cluster was likely an artifact of sequencing. TCR beta V segments were, for the most part, productive about 87% or about 30% of the time in an earlier analysis.

This clonotype was obtained from a woman aged 45-65 years in good health and CMV-seronegative. Sequenced material: PBMCs. The V call is TRBV18, the J call TRBJ2-1, with 9 positions matching TRBD2. CDR3 DNA: TGTGCCAGCTCACCGTCCGGGACTAGCTCCAATGAGCAGTTCTTC. Residues: CASSPSGTSSNEQFF.